This T cell receptor (beta chain) was sequenced in a study of beta chain features in type 1 diabetes (dated 2018 in TCRdb). The study in broad terms: Mean age, gender distribution, total cell number and subset yield were not different between patients and healthy donors. A total of 90 million to 130 million sorted cells were examined across all samples, and a strong correlation was observed between cell number per subset and RNA yield. The study compared the TCRB repertoires of sorted circulating CD4+ T cell subsets in recently diagnosed type 1 diabetes patients with those in matched healthy donors. Regulatory and stem cell-like memory subsets were isolated from only 8 patients and about eight healthy donors, whereas naive and central memory subsets came from all 30 or so donors. Paper-wide results and their limitations: Fewer insertions and more nucleotide deletions at VDJ recombination sites were observed in patients with type 1 diabetes, implying thymic rearrangement abnormalities. In all four CD4+ subsets, TCRB CDR3 length was moderately but significantly shorter in type 1 diabetes patients. HLA sub-analyses involved small numbers of individuals, so any influence of HLA type on TCRB rearrangement remained unresolved. Because cDNA was sequenced instead of genomic DNA, highly expressing activated cells could be over-represented, though the groups showed no difference in activation or CD3 levels. PCR may preferentially amplify shorter templates, but because patient and control samples were amplified and corrected together, any resulting skew would affect both groups equally. The naive, central memory and regulatory TCRB repertoires appeared to resemble one another more closely among patients than among healthy donors.

This clone has more than one count but fewer than ten. This receptor's antigen is unknown. The sample holds no much larger clone one base away, and base qualities are not on file. A single peripheral blood draw of approximately 100 mL on average was collected from each donor into heparinised tubes. Naive, central memory, regulatory and stem cell-like memory CD4+ T cells were sorted on a BD FACSAria II using a panel including CD45RO, CCR7, CD25, CD127, CD95 and CD27. A purity above 98% was achieved for all sorted populations. Right away, PBMCs were isolated by Lymphoprep density gradient centrifugation and were stained directly, with no culture step. So that batch effects would be minimized, each experiment stained and sorted samples in pairs, pairing one healthy donor with one patient. The CDR3 numbers 13 residues from cysteine through phenylalanine. The CDR3 DNA has 39 bases and is translated from base 1. Per the germline V gene, ENHRY is the CDR1 and SYGVKD is the CDR2. V lost 4 bases and J lost 4 bases, and the count of bases not matched to a germline gene is 3.

The High Capacity cDNA Reverse Transcription Kit was used to reverse transcribe all of the isolated RNA, meaning that expressed TCRB transcripts were what got sequenced. Deep immunoSEQ sequencing was performed on naive, central memory and regulatory T cell samples, with an average of roughly 3.5 million total reads per sample. Sorted cells were lysed in RLT buffer and RNA was extracted with DNase-treated RNeasy Micro or Mini kits, depending on cell number. Each cell subset was processed on its own to prevent cross-contamination, while patient and healthy donor samples were processed together. Using the immunoSEQ multiplex PCR, TCRB sequences were amplified from cDNA into 87-bp fragments spanning the CDR3 region. Sequencing of the amplicons was done on the Illumina HiSeq platform. Per the original workflow: PCR bias was corrected computationally using synthetic template baselines, and reads within Hamming distance 2 were collapsed, with unmergeable singletons discarded. By aligning reads against IMGT, V, D and J genes, CDR3 length, and insertions or deletions at six rearrangement sites were assigned. Within each subset, clonotype counts were normalized to sorted cell number, after which true diversity and Gini coefficients were computed with the tcR R package. Repertoire sharing was quantified using the overlap coefficient calculated on TCRB nucleotide sequences. In TCRdb, the immuneACCESS table is reduced to in-frame sequences with V and J assigned. These tables do not hold every clone; where another copy was compared, an unresolved V gene accounts for under half, and the others remain unexplained. That table is the source of V, J and clone size, and D and trimming were worked out from the DNA. In all, the sample holds some 150,000 clones, and 40% to 55% of those were seen once. Together, the top ten hold 0.35% to 0.45% of the sample.

The TCR originated in a man between 18 and 35 years old in good health. This chain joins TRBV10-3 to TRBJ2-5; 7 bases in the middle match TRBD2. The specimen sequenced was Tregs from blood. The cell subset or site label corresponds to: regulatory CD4+ T cells. CDR3 loop: CAISASGGETQYF. The bases read TGTGCCATCAGTGCTAGCGGAGGAGAGACCCAGTACTTC.